These T cell receptor beta chains were read from a single sample in a study of siplizumab effects on memory and regulatory T cells. Data came from immunoSEQ multiplex PCR; TCRdb stores just in-frame clones and leaves some out. The sample includes tens of thousands of clones, approximately 93% of them seen just once. Material for sequencing was CD8+ T cells sorted from blood. Source of these receptors: a human donor in good health. CDR3s include the opening cysteine and the closing phenylalanine or tryptophan. The order of the fields is V gene, D gene, J gene, clone size, CDR3 length, CDR3 protein, CDR3 DNA. The D gene is left open where the match is weak. Rows give clone size only sometimes, using once, few, many, or a class for an expanded clone.

TRBV6-5,TRBD2,TRBJ2-7,.,15,CASRAAGTSSYEQYF,TGTGCCAGCAGGGCTGCCGGGACTAGCTCCTACGAGCAGTACTTC
TRBV15,TRBD1,TRBJ2-7,once,16,CATSRDPGQGLGEQYF,TGTGCCACCAGCAGAGATCCGGGACAGGGGCTGGGTGAGCAGTACTTC
TRBV10-3,.,TRBJ2-7,.,13,CAISEPIPYEQYF,TGTGCCATCAGTGAGCCCATCCCCTACGAGCAGTACTTC
TRBV7-9,.,TRBJ2-7,.,15,CASSLVTGAAYEQYF,TGTGCCAGCAGCTTAGTCACGGGGGCCGCCTACGAGCAGTACTTC
TRBV6-5,.,TRBJ1-2,.,14,CASSYGVNDYGYTF,TGTGCCAGCAGTTATGGGGTAAATGACTATGGCTACACCTTC
TRBV4-3,.,TRBJ2-2,.,15,CASSQEGANTGELFF,TGCGCCAGCAGCCAAGAAGGGGCGAACACCGGGGAGCTGTTTTTT
TRBV6-4,TRBD1,TRBJ2-1,.,17,CASSDSGTGGLVNEQFF,TGTGCCAGCAGTGACTCCGGGACAGGGGGGTTGGTCAATGAGCAGTTCTTC
TRBV9,TRBD2,TRBJ2-7,.,16,CASSASGLAGASEQYF,TGTGCCAGCAGCGCCTCCGGACTAGCGGGAGCGAGCGAGCAGTACTTC
TRBV7-8,TRBD1,TRBJ2-3,.,15,CASTPTGFGTDTQYF,TGTGCCAGCACCCCGACAGGGTTCGGCACAGATACGCAGTATTTT
TRBV19,.,TRBJ1-1,once,12,CASYRGSTEAFF,TGTGCCAGTTACCGGGGAAGCACTGAAGCTTTCTTT
TRBV7-9,TRBD2,TRBJ2-1,.,17,CASSQPVSGRVYNEQFF,TGTGCCAGCAGCCAACCCGTTAGCGGGAGGGTTTACAATGAGCAGTTCTTC
TRBV4-1,.,TRBJ2-1,.,13,CASSPYQDNEQFF,TGCGCCAGCAGCCCCTACCAGGACAATGAGCAGTTCTTC
TRBV5-1,TRBD1,TRBJ2-3,.,15,CASSSRQGATDTQYF,TGCGCCAGCAGCTCGCGACAGGGGGCCACAGATACGCAGTATTTT
TRBV25-1,.,TRBJ2-7,.,11,CASSDGYEQYF,TGTGCCAGCAGTGACGGCTACGAGCAGTACTTC
TRBV7-8,.,TRBJ2-6,.,15,CASSLEGSGANVLTF,TGTGCCAGCAGCTTAGAAGGCTCTGGGGCCAACGTCCTGACTTTC
TRBV14,.,TRBJ2-3,.,11,CASSNTDTQYF,TGTGCCAGCAGCAACACAGATACGCAGTATTTT
TRBV15,TRBD2,TRBJ2-1,.,15,CATSRASGSYNEQFF,TGTGCCACCAGCAGAGCTAGCGGGAGCTACAATGAGCAGTTCTTC
TRBV5-6,TRBD1,TRBJ2-5,.,14,CASSHGTAKETQYF,TGTGCCAGCAGCCACGGGACAGCCAAAGAGACCCAGTACTTC
TRBV9,.,TRBJ2-7,.,13,CASSGLGDYEQYF,TGTGCCAGCAGCGGACTCGGGGACTACGAGCAGTACTTC
TRBV4-3,.,TRBJ2-1,.,17,CASSQEGLEISYNEQFF,TGCGCCAGCAGCCAAGAAGGCCTAGAGATATCCTACAATGAGCAGTTCTTC
TRBV21-1,.,TRBJ2-3,.,16,CASSSKGETPLDTQYF,TGTGCCAGCAGCTCGAAAGGGGAAACCCCTTTGGATACGCAGTATTTT
TRBV30,TRBD1,TRBJ2-1,.,14,CAWNRGQGSNEQFF,TGTGCCTGGAATAGGGGACAGGGGAGTAATGAGCAGTTCTTC
TRBV7-8,TRBD1,TRBJ1-6,.,15,CASSPNSGTGISLHF,TGTGCCAGCAGCCCCAATTCCGGGACAGGCATATCCCTCCACTTT
TRBV14,TRBD1,TRBJ2-5,.,15,CASSLVGQVQETQYF,TGTGCCAGCAGCCTGGTAGGACAGGTCCAAGAGACCCAGTACTTC
TRBV5-6,.,TRBJ2-7,.,14,CASSYETGALEQYF,TGTGCCAGCAGCTATGAGACAGGAGCTTTGGAGCAGTACTTC
TRBV10-3,.,TRBJ2-7,once,15,CAISPGGSLGNEQYF,TGTGCCATCAGTCCTGGAGGGTCGTTAGGCAACGAGCAGTACTTC
TRBV7-9,TRBD2,TRBJ2-1,.,14,CASSPTSGSNEQFF,TGTGCCAGCAGCCCGACTAGCGGGAGCAATGAGCAGTTCTTC
TRBV7-9,.,TRBJ2-7,.,12,CASSLERGEQYF,TGTGCCAGCAGCTTAGAAAGGGGCGAGCAGTACTTC
TRBV4-1,.,TRBJ1-1,once,12,CASRERGTEAFF,TGCGCCAGCAGGGAGAGGGGCACTGAAGCTTTCTTT
TRBV4-1,.,TRBJ2-1,.,13,CASSQDLGNEQFF,TGCGCCAGCAGCCAAGATCTCGGCAATGAGCAGTTCTTC
TRBV30,.,TRBJ1-2,few,14,CAWSVLGPSGGYTF,TGTGCCTGGAGTGTACTGGGGCCGTCAGGTGGCTACACCTTC
TRBV28,.,TRBJ1-2,.,13,CASSGTLDYGYTF,TGTGCCAGCAGTGGGACGTTAGACTATGGCTACACCTTC
TRBV11-2,.,TRBJ1-2,.,14,CASSLEPGTYGYTF,TGTGCCAGCAGCTTAGAACCAGGGACCTATGGCTACACCTTC
TRBV5-1,TRBD1,TRBJ2-7,.,16,CASNRHGTGGAYEQYF,TGCGCCAGCAACCGACACGGGACAGGGGGTGCCTACGAGCAGTACTTC
TRBV7-9,TRBD2,TRBJ2-3,few,14,CASSGGGSADTQYF,TGTGCCAGCAGCGGCGGGGGGAGCGCAGATACGCAGTATTTT
TRBV29-1,TRBD2,TRBJ2-3,.,14,CSGAPSGGTDTQYF,TGCAGCGGCGCCCCTAGCGGGGGGACAGATACGCAGTATTTT
TRBV28,.,TRBJ2-3,once,15,CASSRGKPSTDTQYF,TGTGCCAGCAGTAGAGGTAAACCCAGCACAGATACGCAGTATTTT
TRBV19,TRBD2,TRBJ2-2,once,16,CASKGLAGDYTGELFF,TGTGCCAGTAAGGGACTAGCGGGGGACTACACCGGGGAGCTGTTTTTT
TRBV29-1,.,TRBJ2-1,.,16,CSVEKGRRDSGNEQFF,TGCAGCGTTGAAAAAGGACGTCGGGATTCGGGCAATGAGCAGTTCTTC
TRBV18,.,TRBJ2-5,.,14,CASSPPSFGETQYF,TGTGCCAGCTCACCACCGAGCTTCGGGGAGACCCAGTACTTC